Sequencing of this T cell receptor beta chain was carried out in a study of T cell responses to AZD1222 COVID-19 vaccine. This clone was counted once. This CDR3 comprises 15 residues. V shed 0 bases, J shed 5 bases, and the junction held 5 bases outside the gene matches. Germline V CDR1 and CDR2: SGDLS, YYNGEE. Sequencing used immunoSEQ multiplex PCR; TCRdb keeps in-frame clones, though not all of them. The table lists 110,000 to 150,000 clones, 92% of them singletons, with around 3.5% in the top ten. The V call is TRBV9, the J call TRBJ2-1, with 7 bases identical to TRBD2. Sequences were derived from peripheral blood, sampled 28 days after the second AZD1222 dose. This TCR came from an adult who received the AZD1222 COVID-19 vaccine. CDR3 nucleotide sequence: TGTGCCAGCAGCGTAGCTAGCGGCTTAGACAATGAGCAGTTCTTC. Protein: CASSVASGLDNEQFF.